This T cell receptor (beta chain) was observed in a study of blood T cell repertoires in COVID-19. At the level of the study: COVID-19 samples, acute and convalescent, were from the United States, Italy and Spain.

Enrollees, roughly 18 to 90 years old, lived in 24 US areas. Profiling relied on immunoSEQ multiplex PCR, and the TCRdb table lists in-frame clones only, not all of them. The sample gives some 190,000 clones, around 84% of which show up once; 4.3% is in the top ten. The sample was PBMCs or T cells enriched from blood (not recorded which). The clonotype was recovered from a man aged 30 to 45 with acute COVID-19.

In DNA, the CDR3 is TGTGCCAGTAGCTGGACTAGCGGGAACAATGAGCAGTTCTTC. Protein sequence: CASSWTSGNNEQFF. The genes are TRBV19 and TRBJ2-1; 12 bases are a match to TRBD2. The trim removed 6 bases at V and 5 bases at J, leaving 2 bases unmatched. The CDR3 consists of 14 residues. Germline CDR1 and CDR2: LNHDA and SQIVND (reference sequence).